These T cell receptor beta chains were read from a single sample in a study of cytomegalovirus exposure and HLA in healthy donors. The protocol was immunoSEQ multiplex PCR, while the TCRdb copy is restricted to in-frame clones and leaves out a portion. The sample records 100,000 to 120,000 clones, nearly 80% being singletons. Sequences were obtained from PBMCs. The receptors here all came from a woman aged 25 to 39 in good health and CMV-seronegative. Each CDR3 is given with its conserved first and last residue. The D gene is left open where the match is weak. The size of a clone is reported for some rows only, either as once, few or many, or as a class for expanded clones.

j_call | clone_size | v_call | d_call | cdr3_nt | cdr3_aa
TRBJ2-7 | NA | TRBV7-2 | TRBD1 | TGTGCCAGCAGCTTATTACAGGGGGCCCTCTACGAGCAGTACTTC | CASSLLQGALYEQYF
TRBJ1-2 | NA | TRBV4-3 | TRBD1 | TGCGCCAGCAGCCGAGGGGACAGGGCCCATGGCTACACCTTC | CASSRGDRAHGYTF
TRBJ1-6 | NA | TRBV25-1 | NA | TGTGCCAGCAGTCAAATGGAGTCTTTTAATTCACCCCTCCACTTT | CASSQMESFNSPLHF
TRBJ2-5 | NA | TRBV5-1 | TRBD1 | TGCGCCAGCAGCTTAACAGGGGTCCAAGAGACCCAGTACTTC | CASSLTGVQETQYF
TRBJ2-7 | NA | TRBV5-4 | NA | TGTGCCAGCAGCTCCAGGCGGGACTCTTCCTACGAGCAGTACTTC | CASSSRRDSSYEQYF
TRBJ2-7 | NA | TRBV7-8 | NA | TGTGCCAGCAGCCCGATGGACTCCTCCCACTCCTACGAGCAGTACTTC | CASSPMDSSHSYEQYF
TRBJ2-3 | NA | TRBV6-4 | TRBD2 | TGTGCCAGCAGTGACTCTGCGGGAGGGCCCACAGATACGCAGTATTTT | CASSDSAGGPTDTQYF
TRBJ2-2 | NA | TRBV7-6 | TRBD1 | TGTGCCAGCAGCTTAGATTCCGGGACAGCCGGGGAGCTGTTTTTT | CASSLDSGTAGELFF
TRBJ2-7 | NA | TRBV7-2 | TRBD2 | TGTGCCAGCAGCTTAGTCAGTGGACTAGCGGGGGACAACTACGAGCAGTACTTC | CASSLVSGLAGDNYEQYF
TRBJ2-7 | NA | TRBV13 | TRBD2 | TGTGCCAGCAGCTCCGCCGGCGGGGGGCACTACGAGCAGTACTTC | CASSSAGGGHYEQYF
TRBJ1-1 | NA | TRBV18 | NA | TGTGCCAGCTCAATCGGGTGGAGGAACACTGAAGCTTTCTTT | CASSIGWRNTEAFF
TRBJ2-1 | NA | TRBV6-1 | NA | TGTGCCAGCAGTGTTTCCCGGACAGTCACCTACAATGAGCAGTTCTTC | CASSVSRTVTYNEQFF
TRBJ1-2 | NA | TRBV30 | TRBD1 | TGTGCCTGGAAGCTGACAGGGGCTAAATCCTATGGCTACACCTTC | CAWKLTGAKSYGYTF
TRBJ1-5 | once | TRBV28 | NA | TGTGCCAGCCAAGCCATGCCGCAGCCCCAGCATTTT | CASQAMPQPQHF
TRBJ2-3 | NA | TRBV4-3 | TRBD2 | TGCGCCAGCAGCCAAGAAAGCCTAGCGGACCGAGGAGGCACAGATACGCAGTATTTT | CASSQESLADRGGTDTQYF
TRBJ2-7 | NA | TRBV30 | TRBD1 | TGTGCCTGGTCCCAAACAACGACAGGGCGGGCCGAGCAGTACTTC | CAWSQTTTGRAEQYF
TRBJ1-1 | NA | TRBV28 | NA | TGTGCCAGCATACGAGGGGAAGCTTTCTTT | CASIRGEAFF
TRBJ1-5 | NA | TRBV28 | NA | TGTGCCAGCAGTTTACCGGGGGAAAATCAGCCCCAGCATTTT | CASSLPGENQPQHF
TRBJ1-1 | NA | TRBV7-8 | TRBD1 | TGTGCCAGCAGCCCGGGACAGGCGAACACTGAAGCTTTCTTT | CASSPGQANTEAFF
TRBJ2-7 | NA | TRBV6-6 | TRBD1 | TGTGCCAGCAGTTACGCTATCGGGACAGGGGGCGAGCAGTACTTC | CASSYAIGTGGEQYF
TRBJ1-2 | NA | TRBV29-1 | TRBD1 | TGCAGCGTTGAAGTGGGACAGAGCCGACCGACTAACTATGGCTACACCTTC | CSVEVGQSRPTNYGYTF
TRBJ2-7 | NA | TRBV28 | TRBD2 | TGTGCCAGCAGTTTTCGCGCGGGGGACTCCTACGAGCAGTACTTC | CASSFRAGDSYEQYF
TRBJ2-7 | NA | TRBV19 | NA | TGTGCCAGTAGCCTACGGGTATCCTACGAGCAGTACTTC | CASSLRVSYEQYF
TRBJ1-1 | NA | TRBV7-9 | NA | TGTGCCAGCAGCTCGCGGGCGAACACTGAAGCTTTCTTT | CASSSRANTEAFF
TRBJ2-7 | NA | TRBV30 | NA | TGTGCCTGGACCACGGGGGTTGGGTCCTACGAGCAGTACTTC | CAWTTGVGSYEQYF
TRBJ1-1 | NA | TRBV20-1 | NA | TGCAGTCCTAGACAGAACACTGAAGCTTTCTTT | CSPRQNTEAFF
TRBJ2-2 | few | TRBV21-1 | NA | TGTGCCAGCAGCCTACGGACAGGGAGGTCCGGGGAGCTGTTTTTT | CASSLRTGRSGELFF
TRBJ2-7 | NA | TRBV9 | TRBD1 | TGTGCCAGCAGCGTCTCCGGGACAGACTCCTACGAGCAGTACTTC | CASSVSGTDSYEQYF
TRBJ2-6 | NA | TRBV7-8 | TRBD1 | TGTGCCAGCAGCTCGCCGAGGGGGCCCAACGTCCTGACTTTC | CASSSPRGPNVLTF
TRBJ2-7 | NA | TRBV5-1 | TRBD1 | TGCGCCAGCAGTGTGGGGCAGGGGGCCCACGAGCAGTACTTC | CASSVGQGAHEQYF
TRBJ2-7 | NA | TRBV6-5 | NA | TGTGCCAGCAGGAAAACAGGTATCTACGAGCAGTACTTC | CASRKTGIYEQYF
TRBJ2-7 | NA | TRBV7-2 | TRBD2 | TGTGCCAGCAGCTTATCCCCAGCGGGAGGGGTCTACGAGCAGTACTTC | CASSLSPAGGVYEQYF
TRBJ2-1 | NA | TRBV6-4 | TRBD2 | TGTGCCAGCAGTGAAGGACTAGCGGGGGGCAGCGGAGACAATGAGCAGTTCTTC | CASSEGLAGGSGDNEQFF
TRBJ1-6 | NA | TRBV4-1 | NA | TGCGCCAGCAGCCAAGGCCGGGGAGTAAGGCGAAATTCACCCCTCCACTTT | CASSQGRGVRRNSPLHF
TRBJ2-7 | NA | TRBV13 | TRBD1 | TGTGCCAGCAGCGCGTACGACAGGGGCACGTACGAGCAGTACTTC | CASSAYDRGTYEQYF
TRBJ2-1 | NA | TRBV9 | NA | TGTGCCAGCAGCCCCCGTGAAAAGGGGAGGATCAGTGAGCAGTTCTTC | CASSPREKGRISEQFF
TRBJ2-2 | NA | TRBV6-1 | TRBD2 | TGTGCCAGCAGTCCCAAGACTAGCCCCGGGGAGCTGTTTTTT | CASSPKTSPGELFF
TRBJ2-7 | NA | TRBV2 | NA | TGTGCCAGCAGCGTCAGGTACGACGAGCAGTACTTC | CASSVRYDEQYF
TRBJ1-1 | once | TRBV6-5 | NA | TGTGCCACCTGCAGGGCATCGAACACTGAAGCTTTCTTT | CATCRASNTEAFF
TRBJ1-1 | NA | TRBV7-9 | TRBD1 | TGTGCCAGCAGCCCGAACCGGGACAGGGCTAATTCCGCTTTCTTT | CASSPNRDRANSAFF
TRBJ2-1 | NA | TRBV7-6 | TRBD2 | TGTGCCAGCAGCATTGGGACTAGCGGTTACAATGAGCAGTTCTTC | CASSIGTSGYNEQFF
TRBJ1-5 | few | TRBV28 | NA | TGTGCCAGCAGTTTTCTCCCGGGTGGTAGCAATCAGCCCCAGCATTTT | CASSFLPGGSNQPQHF
TRBJ2-7 | NA | TRBV5-5 | TRBD1 | TGTGCCAGCAGCAACGGACAGGGGGCCTACGAGCAGTACTTC | CASSNGQGAYEQYF